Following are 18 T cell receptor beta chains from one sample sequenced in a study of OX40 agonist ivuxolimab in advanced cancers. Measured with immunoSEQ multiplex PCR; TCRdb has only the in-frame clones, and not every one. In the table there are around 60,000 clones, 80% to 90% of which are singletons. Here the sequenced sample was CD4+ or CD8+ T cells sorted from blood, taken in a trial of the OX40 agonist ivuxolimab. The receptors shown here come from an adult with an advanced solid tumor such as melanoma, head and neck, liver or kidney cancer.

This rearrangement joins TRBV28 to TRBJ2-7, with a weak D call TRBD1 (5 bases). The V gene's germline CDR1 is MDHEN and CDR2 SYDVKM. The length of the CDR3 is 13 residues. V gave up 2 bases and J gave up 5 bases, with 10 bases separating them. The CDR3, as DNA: TGTGCCAGCAGTTTAGACAGTAGACACGAGCAGTACTTC. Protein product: CASSLDSRHEQYF.

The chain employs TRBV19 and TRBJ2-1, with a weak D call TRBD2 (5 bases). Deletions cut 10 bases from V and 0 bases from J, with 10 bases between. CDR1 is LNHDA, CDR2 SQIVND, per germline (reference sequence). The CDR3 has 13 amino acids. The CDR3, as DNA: TGTGCCATTAAGACTAACTCCTACAATGAGCAGTTCTTC. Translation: CAIKTNSYNEQFF. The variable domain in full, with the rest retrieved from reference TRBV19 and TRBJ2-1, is DGGITQSPKYLFRKEGQNVTLSCEQNLNHDAMYWYRQDPGQGLRLIYYSQIVNDFQKGDIAEGYSVSREKKESFPLTVTSAQKNPTAFYLCAIKTNSYNEQFFGPGTRLTVL.

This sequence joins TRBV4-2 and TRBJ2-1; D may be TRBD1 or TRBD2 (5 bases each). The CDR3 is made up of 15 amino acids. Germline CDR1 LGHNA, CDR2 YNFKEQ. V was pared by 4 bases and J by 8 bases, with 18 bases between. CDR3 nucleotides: TGTGCCAGCAGCCTTTCGTGGGGGAAGGGGCATGAGCAGTTCTTC. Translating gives CASSLSWGKGHEQFF.

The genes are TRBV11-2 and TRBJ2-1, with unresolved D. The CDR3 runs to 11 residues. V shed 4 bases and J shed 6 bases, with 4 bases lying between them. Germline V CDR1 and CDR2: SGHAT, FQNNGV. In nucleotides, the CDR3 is TGTGCCAGCAGCTCTAGCAATGAGCAGTTCTTC. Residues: CASSSSNEQFF.

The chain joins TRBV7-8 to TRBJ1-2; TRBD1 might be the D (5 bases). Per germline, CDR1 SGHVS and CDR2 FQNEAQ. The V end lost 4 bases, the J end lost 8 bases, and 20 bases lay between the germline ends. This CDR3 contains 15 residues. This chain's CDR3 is CASSSVPTVFWGYTF. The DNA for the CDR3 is TGTGCCAGCAGCTCCGTACCGACAGTATTTTGGGGCTACACCTTC.

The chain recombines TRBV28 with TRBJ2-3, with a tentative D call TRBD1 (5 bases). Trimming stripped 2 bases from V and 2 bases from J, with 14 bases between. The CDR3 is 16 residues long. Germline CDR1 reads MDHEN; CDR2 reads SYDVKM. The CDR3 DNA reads TGTGCCAGCAGTTTACGACAGAGAGATCACACAGATACGCAGTATTTT. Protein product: CASSLRQRDHTDTQYF.

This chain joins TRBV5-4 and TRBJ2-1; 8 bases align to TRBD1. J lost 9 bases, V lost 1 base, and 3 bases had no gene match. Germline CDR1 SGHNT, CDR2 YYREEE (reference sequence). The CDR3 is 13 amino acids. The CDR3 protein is CASSLRTGLEQFF. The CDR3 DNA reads TGTGCCAGCAGCTTGAGGACAGGGCTTGAGCAGTTCTTC.

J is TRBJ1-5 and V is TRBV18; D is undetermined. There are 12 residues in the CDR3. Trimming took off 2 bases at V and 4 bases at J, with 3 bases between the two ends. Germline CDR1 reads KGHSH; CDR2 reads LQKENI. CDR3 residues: CASSPGNQPQHF. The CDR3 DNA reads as TGTGCCAGCTCACCAGGTAATCAGCCCCAGCATTTT.

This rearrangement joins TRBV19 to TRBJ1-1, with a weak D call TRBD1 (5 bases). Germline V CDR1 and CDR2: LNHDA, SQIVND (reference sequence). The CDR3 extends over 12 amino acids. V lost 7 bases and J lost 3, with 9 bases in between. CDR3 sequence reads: CASTTGYTEAFF. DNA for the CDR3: TGTGCCAGTACCACAGGATACACTGAAGCTTTCTTT.

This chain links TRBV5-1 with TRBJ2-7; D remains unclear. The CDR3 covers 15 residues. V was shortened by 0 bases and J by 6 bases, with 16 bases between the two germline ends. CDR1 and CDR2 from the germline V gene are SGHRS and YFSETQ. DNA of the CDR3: TGCGCCAGCAGCTTGGGGGCTAAAACACCGATCGAGCAGTACTTC. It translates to CASSLGAKTPIEQYF.

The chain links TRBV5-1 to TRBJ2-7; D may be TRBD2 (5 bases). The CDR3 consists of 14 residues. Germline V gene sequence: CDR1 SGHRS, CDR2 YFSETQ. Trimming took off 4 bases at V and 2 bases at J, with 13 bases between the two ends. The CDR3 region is CASSPPAGAYEQYF. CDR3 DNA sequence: TGCGCCAGCAGCCCGCCGGCGGGCGCCTACGAGCAGTACTTC.

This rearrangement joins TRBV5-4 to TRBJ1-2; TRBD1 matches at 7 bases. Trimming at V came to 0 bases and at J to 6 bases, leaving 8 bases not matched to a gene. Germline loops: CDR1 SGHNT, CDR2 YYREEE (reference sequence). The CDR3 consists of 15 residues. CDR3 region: CASSLALEGANGYTF. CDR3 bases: TGTGCCAGCAGCTTGGCCCTAGAGGGGGCGAATGGCTACACCTTC.

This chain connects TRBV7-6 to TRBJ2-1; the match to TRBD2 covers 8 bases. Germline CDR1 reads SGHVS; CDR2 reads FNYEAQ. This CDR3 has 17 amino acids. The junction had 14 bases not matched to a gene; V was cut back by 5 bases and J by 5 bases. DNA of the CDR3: TGTGCCAGCAGCCTCAGGCCCCTAGCGGGTGGCCACAATGAGCAGTTCTTC. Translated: CASSLRPLAGGHNEQFF.

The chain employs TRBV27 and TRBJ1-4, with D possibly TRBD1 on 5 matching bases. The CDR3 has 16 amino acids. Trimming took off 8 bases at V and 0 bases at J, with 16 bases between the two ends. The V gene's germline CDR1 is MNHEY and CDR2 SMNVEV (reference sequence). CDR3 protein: CASQGTPGATNEKLFF. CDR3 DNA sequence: TGTGCCAGCCAAGGGACCCCCGGTGCAACTAATGAAAAACTGTTTTTT.

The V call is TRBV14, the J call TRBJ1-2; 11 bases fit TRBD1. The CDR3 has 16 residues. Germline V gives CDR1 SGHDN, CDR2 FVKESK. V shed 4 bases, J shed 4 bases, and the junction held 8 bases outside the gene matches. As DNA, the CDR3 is TGTGCCAGCAGCCTGATCTCCGGGACAGGGGGCTATGGCTACACCTTC. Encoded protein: CASSLISGTGGYGYTF. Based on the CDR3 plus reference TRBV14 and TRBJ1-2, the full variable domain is EAGVTQFPSHSVIEKGQTVTLRCDPISGHDNLYWYRRVMGKEIKFLLHFVKESKQDESGMPNNRFLAERTGGTYSTLKVQPAELEDSGVYFCASSLISGTGGYGYTFGSGTRLTVV.

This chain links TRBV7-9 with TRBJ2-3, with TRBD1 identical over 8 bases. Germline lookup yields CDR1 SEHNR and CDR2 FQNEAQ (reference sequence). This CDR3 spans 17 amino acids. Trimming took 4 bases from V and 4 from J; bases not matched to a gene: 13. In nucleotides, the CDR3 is TGTGCCAGCAGCTGGACCCTGACAGGGGTTTCGTCAGATACGCAGTATTTT. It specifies CASSWTLTGVSSDTQYF.

CDR3 DNA: TGTGCCAGCAGTCTCGAACAGGGGATTGCCTACGAGCAGTACTTC. Amino acid sequence: CASSLEQGIAYEQYF. The V gene is TRBV6-5, the J gene TRBJ2-7; 7 bases fit TRBD1. V lost 5 bases and J lost 2; bases outside the gene matches: 9. Germline CDR1 is MNHEY and CDR2 is SVGAGI. The CDR3 length is 15 residues.

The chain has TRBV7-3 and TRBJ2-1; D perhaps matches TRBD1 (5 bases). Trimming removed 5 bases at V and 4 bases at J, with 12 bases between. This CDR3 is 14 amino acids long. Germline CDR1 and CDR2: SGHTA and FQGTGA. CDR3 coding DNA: TGTGCCAGCAGCCCCAGATCAGGGTACAATGAGCAGTTCTTC. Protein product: CASSPRSGYNEQFF.